Here is one TCR beta chain with its context. Its antigen is undetermined. Germline CDR1 is SGDLS and CDR2 is YYNGEE. V lost 0 bases and J lost 0, with 8 bases in between. CDR3 length: 15 residues. The source of the sample is a study of blood T cells in healthy people across ages. PCR was performed a second time for about 7 to 11 cycles using a sample-barcoded 5' primer and a J-beta primer mix. TCRdb analysed the 5' RACE reads with MiXCR anew, one entry per CDR3 protein. The sample includes roughly 1.4 million distinct CDR3 sequences, almost 60% of them seen just once. Study findings and constraints: Age brought a roughly linear fall in TCR beta diversity measured per million T cells.

V and J are TRBV9 and TRBJ2-3; unclear D gene. The TCR was taken from a man in his late teens or twenties in good health. Sequencing input: blood. Here the CDR3 DNA reads TGTGCCAGCAGCGTAGGGGTCTGGAGCACAGATACGCAGTATTTT. It is translated as CASSVGVWSTDTQYF. Complete variable domain (other parts from reference TRBV9 and TRBJ2-3): DSGVTQTPKHLITATGQRVTLRCSPRSGDLSVYWYQQSLDQGLQFLIQYYNGEERAKGNILERFSAQQFPDLHSELNLSSLELGDSALYFCASSVGVWSTDTQYFGPGTRLTVL.